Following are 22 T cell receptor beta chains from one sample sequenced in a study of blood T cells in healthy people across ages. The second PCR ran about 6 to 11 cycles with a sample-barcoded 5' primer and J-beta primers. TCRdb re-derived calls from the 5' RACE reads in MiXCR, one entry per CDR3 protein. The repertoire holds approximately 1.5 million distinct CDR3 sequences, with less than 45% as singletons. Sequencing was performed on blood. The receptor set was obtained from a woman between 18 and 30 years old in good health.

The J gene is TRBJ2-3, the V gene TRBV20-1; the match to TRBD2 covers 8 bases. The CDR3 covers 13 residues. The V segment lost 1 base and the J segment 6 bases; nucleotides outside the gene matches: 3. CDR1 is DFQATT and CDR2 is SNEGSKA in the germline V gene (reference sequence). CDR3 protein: CSARAGGFDTQYF. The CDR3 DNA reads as TGCAGTGCTAGAGCGGGGGGGTTCGATACGCAGTATTTT.

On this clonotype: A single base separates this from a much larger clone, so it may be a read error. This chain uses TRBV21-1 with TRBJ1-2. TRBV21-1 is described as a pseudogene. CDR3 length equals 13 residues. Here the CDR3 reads CASSTGIYHGYTF. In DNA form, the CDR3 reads TGTGCCAGCAGCACCGGCATCTACCATGGCTACACCTTC.

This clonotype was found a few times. Written as DNA, the CDR3 is TGTGCCATCAGGGGGGAGCGGGCCTACAATGAGCAGTTCTTC. It is translated as CAIRGERAYNEQFF. V is TRBV10-3 and J is TRBJ2-1; TRBD2 might be the D (6 bases). The germline CDR1 and CDR2 sequences are ENHRY and SYGVKD. CDR3 length: 14 amino acids. V was trimmed by 6 bases and J by 2 bases, leaving 11 bases between them.

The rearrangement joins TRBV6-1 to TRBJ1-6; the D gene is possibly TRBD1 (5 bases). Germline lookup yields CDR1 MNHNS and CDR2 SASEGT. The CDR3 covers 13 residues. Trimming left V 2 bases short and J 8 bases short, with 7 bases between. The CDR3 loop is CASSERDYSPLHF. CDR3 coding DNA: TGTGCCAGCAGTGAAAGGGACTATTCACCCCTCCACTTT.

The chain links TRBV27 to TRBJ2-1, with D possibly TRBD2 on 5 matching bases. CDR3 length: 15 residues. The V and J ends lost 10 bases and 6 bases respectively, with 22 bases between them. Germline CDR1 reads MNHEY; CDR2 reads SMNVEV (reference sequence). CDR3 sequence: CATQVPAVTSNEQFF. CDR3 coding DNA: TGTGCCACCCAAGTCCCAGCGGTTACTAGCAATGAGCAGTTCTTC.

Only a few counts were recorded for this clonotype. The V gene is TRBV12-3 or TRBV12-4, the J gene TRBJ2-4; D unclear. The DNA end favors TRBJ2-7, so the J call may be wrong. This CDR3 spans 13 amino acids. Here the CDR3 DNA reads TGTGCCAGCAGCGCAGGCCCCCTCTACGAGCAGTACTTC. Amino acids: CASSAGPLYEQYF.

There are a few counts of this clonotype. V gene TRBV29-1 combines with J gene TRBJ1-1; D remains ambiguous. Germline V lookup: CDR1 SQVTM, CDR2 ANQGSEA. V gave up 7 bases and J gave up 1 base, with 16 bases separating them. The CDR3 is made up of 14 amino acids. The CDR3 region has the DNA TGCAGCGGGCAAAAGGGATCCGCGAACACTGAAGCTTTCTTT. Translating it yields CSGQKGSANTEAFF.

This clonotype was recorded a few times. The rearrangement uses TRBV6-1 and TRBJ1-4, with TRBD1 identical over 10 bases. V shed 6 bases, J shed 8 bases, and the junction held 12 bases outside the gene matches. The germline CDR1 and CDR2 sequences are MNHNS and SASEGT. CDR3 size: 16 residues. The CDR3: CASRDTSGTGDEKLFF. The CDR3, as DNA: TGTGCCAGCAGGGACACCTCCGGGACAGGGGACGAAAAACTGTTTTTT.

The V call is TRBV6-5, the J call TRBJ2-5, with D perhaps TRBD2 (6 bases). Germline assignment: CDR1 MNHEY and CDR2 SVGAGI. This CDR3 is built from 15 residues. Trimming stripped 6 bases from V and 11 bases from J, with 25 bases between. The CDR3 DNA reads TGTGCCAGCAGACTGGCCCCCCCGCGGGGCAATGAGCAGTACTTC. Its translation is CASRLAPPRGNEQYF.

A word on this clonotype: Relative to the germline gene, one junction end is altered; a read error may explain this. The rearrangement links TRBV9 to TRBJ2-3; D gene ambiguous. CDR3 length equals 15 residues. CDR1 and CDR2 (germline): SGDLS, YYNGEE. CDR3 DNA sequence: TGTGCCAGCAGCGTAGAGGCACTCAACACAGATACGCGGTATTTT. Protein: CASSVEALNTDTRYF.

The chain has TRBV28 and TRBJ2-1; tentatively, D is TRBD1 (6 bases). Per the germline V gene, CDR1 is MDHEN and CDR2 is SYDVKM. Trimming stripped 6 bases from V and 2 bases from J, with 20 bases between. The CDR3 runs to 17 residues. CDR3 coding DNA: TGTGCCAGCAGCCCCTTTATGATGGGGACAACCTACAATGAGCAGTTCTTC. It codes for CASSPFMMGTTYNEQFF.

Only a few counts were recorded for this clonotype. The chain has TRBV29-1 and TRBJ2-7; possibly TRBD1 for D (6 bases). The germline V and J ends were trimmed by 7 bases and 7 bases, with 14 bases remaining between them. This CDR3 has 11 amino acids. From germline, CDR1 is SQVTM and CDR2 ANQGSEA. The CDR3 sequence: CSGEGEREQYF. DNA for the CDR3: TGCAGCGGTGAGGGGGAGCGGGAGCAGTACTTC.

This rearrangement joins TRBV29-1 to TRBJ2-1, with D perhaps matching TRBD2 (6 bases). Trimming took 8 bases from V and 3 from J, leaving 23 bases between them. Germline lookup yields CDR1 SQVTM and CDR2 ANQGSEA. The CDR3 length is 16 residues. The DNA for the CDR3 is TGCAGCTCTGGGGGACTTAAGGGTGTGTACTACAATGAGCAGTTCTTC. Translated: CSSGGLKGVYYNEQFF.

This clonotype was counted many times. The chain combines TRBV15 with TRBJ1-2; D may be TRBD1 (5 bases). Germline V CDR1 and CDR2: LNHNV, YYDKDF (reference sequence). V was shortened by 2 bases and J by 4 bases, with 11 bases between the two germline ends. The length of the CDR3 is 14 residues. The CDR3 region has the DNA TGTGCCACCAGCAGACATCAGGGTAGCTATGGCTACACCTTC. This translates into CATSRHQGSYGYTF.

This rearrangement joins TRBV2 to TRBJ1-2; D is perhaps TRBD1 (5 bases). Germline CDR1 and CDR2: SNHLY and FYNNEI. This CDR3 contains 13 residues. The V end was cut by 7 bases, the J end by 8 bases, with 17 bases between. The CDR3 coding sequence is TGTGCCAGCATCTTCATGACAGTCGTCGGCTACACCTTC. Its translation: CASIFMTVVGYTF. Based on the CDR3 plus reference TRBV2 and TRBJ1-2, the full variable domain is EPEVTQTPSHQVTQMGQEVILRCVPISNHLYFYWYRQILGQKVEFLVSFYNNEISEKSEIFDDQFSVERPDGSNFTLKIRSTKLEDSAMYFCASIFMTVVGYTFGSGTRLTVV.

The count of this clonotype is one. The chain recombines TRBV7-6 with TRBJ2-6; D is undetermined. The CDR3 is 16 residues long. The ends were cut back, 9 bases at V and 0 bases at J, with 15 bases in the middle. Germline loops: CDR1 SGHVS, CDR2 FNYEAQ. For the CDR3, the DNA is TGTGCCAGTAGCACGGACGTAAGCTCTGGGGCCAACGTCCTGACTTTC. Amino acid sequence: CASSTDVSSGANVLTF.

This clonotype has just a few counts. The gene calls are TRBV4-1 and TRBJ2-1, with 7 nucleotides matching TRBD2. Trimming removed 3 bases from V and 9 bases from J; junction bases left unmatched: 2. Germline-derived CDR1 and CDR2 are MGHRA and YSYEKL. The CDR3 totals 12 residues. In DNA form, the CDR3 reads TGCGCCAGCAGCCACGTAGCGGGTGAGCAGTTCTTC. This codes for CASSHVAGEQFF.

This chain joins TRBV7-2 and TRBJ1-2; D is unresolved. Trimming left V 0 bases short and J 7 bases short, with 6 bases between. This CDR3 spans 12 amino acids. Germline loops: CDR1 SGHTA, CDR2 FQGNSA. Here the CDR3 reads CASSLARGGYTF. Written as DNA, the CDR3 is TGTGCCAGCAGCTTAGCGCGGGGTGGCTACACCTTC.

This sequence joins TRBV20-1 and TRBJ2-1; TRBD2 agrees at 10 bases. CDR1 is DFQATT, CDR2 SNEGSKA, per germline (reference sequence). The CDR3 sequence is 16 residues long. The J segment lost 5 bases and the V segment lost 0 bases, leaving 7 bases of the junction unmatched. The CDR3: CSARDGGTSAHNEQFF. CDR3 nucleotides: TGCAGTGCTAGAGATGGGGGGACTAGCGCCCACAATGAGCAGTTCTTC.

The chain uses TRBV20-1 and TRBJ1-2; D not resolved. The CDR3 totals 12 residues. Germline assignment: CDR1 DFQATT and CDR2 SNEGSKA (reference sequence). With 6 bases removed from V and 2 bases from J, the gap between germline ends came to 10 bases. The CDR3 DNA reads TGCAGTGCCTATACACAAAACTATGGCTACACCTTC. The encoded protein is CSAYTQNYGYTF.

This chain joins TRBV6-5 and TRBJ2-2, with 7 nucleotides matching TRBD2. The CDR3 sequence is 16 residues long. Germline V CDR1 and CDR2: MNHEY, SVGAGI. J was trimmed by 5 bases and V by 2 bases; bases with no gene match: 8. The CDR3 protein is CASSYAGRARTGELFF. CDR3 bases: TGTGCCAGCAGTTACGCGGGGAGGGCCAGAACCGGGGAGCTGTTTTTT.

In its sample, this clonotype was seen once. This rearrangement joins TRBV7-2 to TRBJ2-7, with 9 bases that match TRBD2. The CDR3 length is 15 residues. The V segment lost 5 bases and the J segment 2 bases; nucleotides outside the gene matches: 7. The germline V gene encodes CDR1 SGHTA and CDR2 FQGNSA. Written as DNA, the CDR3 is TGTGCCAGCAGCCTCCAGCCTAGCGGGGCCTACGAGCAGTACTTC. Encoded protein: CASSLQPSGAYEQYF. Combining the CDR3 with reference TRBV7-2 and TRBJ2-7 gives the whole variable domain GAGVSQSPSNKVTEKGKDVELRCDPISGHTALYWYRQSLGQGLEFLIYFQGNSAPDKSGLPSDRFSAERTGGSVSTLTIQRTQQEDSAVYLCASSLQPSGAYEQYFGPGTRLTVT.